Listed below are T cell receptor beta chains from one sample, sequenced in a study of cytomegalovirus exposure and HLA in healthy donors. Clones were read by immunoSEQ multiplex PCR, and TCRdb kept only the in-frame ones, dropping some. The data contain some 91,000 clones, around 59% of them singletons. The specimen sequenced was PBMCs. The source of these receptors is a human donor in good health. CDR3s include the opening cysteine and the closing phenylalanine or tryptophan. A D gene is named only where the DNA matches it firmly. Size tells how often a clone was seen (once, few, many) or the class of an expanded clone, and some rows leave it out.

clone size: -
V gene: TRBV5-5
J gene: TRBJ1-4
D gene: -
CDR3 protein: CASSPRGAWEKLFF
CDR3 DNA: TGTGCCAGCAGCCCCCGGGGGGCCTGGGAAAAACTGTTTTTT

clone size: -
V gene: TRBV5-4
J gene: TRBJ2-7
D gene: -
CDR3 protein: CASSPDRSTKQYF
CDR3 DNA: TGTGCCAGCAGCCCGGACAGATCTACGAAGCAGTACTTC

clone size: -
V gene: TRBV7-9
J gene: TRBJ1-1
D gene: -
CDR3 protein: CASSLAEGSAFF
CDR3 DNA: TGTGCCAGCAGCTTAGCGGAGGGCTCGGCTTTCTTT

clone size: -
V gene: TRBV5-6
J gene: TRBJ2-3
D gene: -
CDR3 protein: CASSPAGPAEVAQYF
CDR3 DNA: TGTGCCAGCAGCCCGGCCGGCCCAGCGGAGGTTGCACAGTATTTT

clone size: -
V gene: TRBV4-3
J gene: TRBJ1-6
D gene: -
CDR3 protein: CASSPGVWNSPLHF
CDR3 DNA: TGCGCCAGCAGCCCGGGGGTCTGGAATTCACCCCTCCACTTT

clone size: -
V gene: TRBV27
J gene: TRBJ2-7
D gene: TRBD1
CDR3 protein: CASSSRTGSYEQYF
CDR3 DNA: TGTGCCAGCAGTTCCCGGACAGGCTCCTACGAGCAGTACTTC

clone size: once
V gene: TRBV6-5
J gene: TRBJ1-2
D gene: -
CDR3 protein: CASSYDSNYGYTF
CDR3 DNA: TGTGCCAGCAGTTACGACAGTAACTATGGCTACACCTTC

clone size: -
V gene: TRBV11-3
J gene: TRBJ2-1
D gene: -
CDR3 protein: CASSFRQRPNEQFF
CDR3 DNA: TGTGCCAGCAGCTTTAGACAGCGCCCAAATGAGCAGTTCTTC

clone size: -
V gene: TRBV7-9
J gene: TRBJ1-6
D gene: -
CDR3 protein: CASSLGGGGSPLHF
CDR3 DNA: TGTGCCAGCAGCTTAGGTGGGGGAGGGTCACCCCTCCACTTT

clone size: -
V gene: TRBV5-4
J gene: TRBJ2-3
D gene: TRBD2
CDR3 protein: CASSPEGLPSTDTQYF
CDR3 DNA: TGTGCCAGCAGCCCAGAGGGACTACCTAGCACAGATACGCAGTATTTT

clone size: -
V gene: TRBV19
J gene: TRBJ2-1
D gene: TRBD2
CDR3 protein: CASSMRLAGGHNEQFF
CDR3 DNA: TGTGCCAGTAGTATGAGGCTAGCGGGGGGACACAATGAGCAGTTCTTC

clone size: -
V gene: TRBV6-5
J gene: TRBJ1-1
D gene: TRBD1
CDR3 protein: CASRPSTGREAFF
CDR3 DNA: TGTGCCAGCAGGCCCTCGACAGGGAGGGAAGCTTTCTTT

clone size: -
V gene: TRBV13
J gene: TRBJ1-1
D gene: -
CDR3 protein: CASSFLSTEAFF
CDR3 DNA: TGTGCCAGCAGCTTCCTTAGTACTGAAGCTTTCTTT

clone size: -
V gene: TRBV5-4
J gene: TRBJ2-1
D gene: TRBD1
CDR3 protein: CASSLPPGTGGGEQFF
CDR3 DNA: TGTGCCAGCAGCTTGCCTCCCGGGACAGGGGGCGGTGAGCAGTTCTTC

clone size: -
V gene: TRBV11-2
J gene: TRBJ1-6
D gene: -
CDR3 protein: CASSLEGGANSPLHF
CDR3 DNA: TGTGCCAGCAGCTTAGAAGGAGGGGCCAATTCACCCCTCCACTTT

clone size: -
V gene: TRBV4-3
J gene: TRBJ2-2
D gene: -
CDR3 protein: CASSQTPTNTGELFF
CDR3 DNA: TGCGCCAGCAGCCAAACGCCTACGAACACCGGGGAGCTGTTTTTT